This T cell receptor (beta chain) was sequenced in a study of blood T cell repertoires in COVID-19. Per the authors' pipeline: The authors estimated nucleated cell counts from reference gene primer amplification. Some clones are missing from TCRdb's copy, which holds only in-frame ones; the method was immunoSEQ multiplex PCR. That table is the source of V, J and clone size, and D and trimming were worked out from the DNA. The table lists some 350,000 clones, roughly 86% of them singletons. Those who participated ranged in age from about 18 to 95 years and resided in roughly 26 US areas. Cohort allocation depended upon clinical history that participants reported. This TCR was sampled from a woman aged 25 to 39 who had recovered from COVID-19. The sample taken for sequencing was PBMCs or T cells enriched from blood (not recorded which).

The CDR3 reads CASSSRGLGNEKLFF. In DNA, the CDR3 is TGTGCCAGCAGCTCCAGGGGTTTGGGTAATGAAAAACTGTTTTTT. The V and J genes are TRBV7-9 and TRBJ1-4; possible D gene TRBD1, 6 bases. Germline CDR1 reads SEHNR; CDR2 reads FQNEAQ (reference sequence). This CDR3 region has 15 residues. Trimming removed 4 bases from V and 4 bases from J, with 13 bases in between.